A selection of T cell receptor beta chains follows, all from one sample in a study of cytomegalovirus exposure and HLA in healthy donors. Only in-frame clones appear in the TCRdb table, and some are missing; sequencing was by immunoSEQ multiplex PCR. Of under 200,000 clones listed, less than 90% are singletons. The sample taken for sequencing was PBMCs. The receptors here all came from a woman in her twenties or thirties in good health and CMV-seronegative. CDR3s include the opening cysteine and the closing phenylalanine or tryptophan. The D gene is left open where the match is weak. Size tells how often a clone was seen (once, few, many) or the class of an expanded clone, and some rows leave it out.

j_gene: TRBJ2-3
abundance: few
v_gene: TRBV4-2
d_gene: NA
CDR3aa: CASSPSPGTDTQYF
CDR3nt: TGTGCCAGCAGCCCCTCCCCCGGCACAGATACGCAGTATTTT

j_gene: TRBJ1-4
abundance: NA
v_gene: TRBV7-9
d_gene: TRBD1
CDR3aa: CASSLARGTAGEKLFF
CDR3nt: TGTGCCAGCAGCCTCGCGAGGGGGACAGCCGGCGAAAAACTGTTTTTT

j_gene: TRBJ2-5
abundance: NA
v_gene: TRBV19
d_gene: TRBD2
CDR3aa: CASSNGAGKGTQYF
CDR3nt: TGTGCCAGTAGCAATGGAGCGGGAAAAGGGACCCAGTACTTC

j_gene: TRBJ2-1
abundance: few
v_gene: TRBV27
d_gene: TRBD2
CDR3aa: CASRYQTGGGDEQFF
CDR3nt: TGTGCCAGCAGATACCAAACGGGGGGTGGCGATGAGCAGTTCTTC

j_gene: TRBJ1-1
abundance: NA
v_gene: TRBV27
d_gene: NA
CDR3aa: CASSLFGQTEAFF
CDR3nt: TGTGCCAGCAGTTTATTCGGACAGACTGAAGCTTTCTTT

j_gene: TRBJ2-7
abundance: few
v_gene: TRBV6-1
d_gene: NA
CDR3aa: CASRPGTFLNYEQYF
CDR3nt: TGTGCCAGCAGGCCGGGGACATTTTTAAACTACGAGCAGTACTTC

j_gene: TRBJ2-1
abundance: NA
v_gene: TRBV11-2
d_gene: TRBD2
CDR3aa: CASSLFKRLAGGDNEQFF
CDR3nt: TGTGCCAGCAGCTTGTTTAAAAGACTAGCGGGGGGGGACAATGAGCAGTTCTTC

j_gene: TRBJ1-2
abundance: NA
v_gene: TRBV7-2
d_gene: NA
CDR3aa: CASSPRGGRGYTF
CDR3nt: TGTGCCAGCAGTCCCCGGGGGGGCAGGGGCTACACCTTC

j_gene: TRBJ2-6
abundance: NA
v_gene: TRBV5-4
d_gene: TRBD2
CDR3aa: CASSFPAGGSGANVLTF
CDR3nt: TGTGCCAGCAGCTTTCCAGCGGGGGGCTCTGGGGCCAACGTCCTGACTTTC

j_gene: TRBJ2-7
abundance: NA
v_gene: TRBV20-1
d_gene: NA
CDR3aa: CSARQSYEQYF
CDR3nt: TGCAGTGCTAGACAGTCCTACGAGCAGTACTTC

j_gene: TRBJ1-1
abundance: NA
v_gene: TRBV28
d_gene: TRBD1
CDR3aa: CASIRDRGTEAFF
CDR3nt: TGTGCCAGCATCCGGGACAGGGGGACTGAAGCTTTCTTT

j_gene: TRBJ1-1
abundance: NA
v_gene: TRBV7-8
d_gene: TRBD1
CDR3aa: CASSLAWAGGLHTEAFF
CDR3nt: TGTGCCAGCAGCTTAGCGTGGGCAGGGGGGCTCCACACTGAAGCTTTCTTT

j_gene: TRBJ1-5
abundance: NA
v_gene: TRBV29-1
d_gene: TRBD1
CDR3aa: CSVGDRGSQPQHF
CDR3nt: TGCAGCGTCGGTGACAGGGGTAGCCAGCCCCAGCATTTT

j_gene: TRBJ2-7
abundance: NA
v_gene: TRBV5-4
d_gene: TRBD2
CDR3aa: CASSFGLAGTYEQYF
CDR3nt: TGTGCCAGCAGCTTTGGACTAGCGGGAACCTACGAGCAGTACTTC

j_gene: TRBJ2-7
abundance: once
v_gene: TRBV7-3
d_gene: NA
CDR3aa: CASSPGTLLSYEQYF
CDR3nt: TGTGCCAGCAGCCCAGGCACACTCCTCTCCTACGAGCAGTACTTC

j_gene: TRBJ2-5
abundance: NA
v_gene: TRBV7-3
d_gene: NA
CDR3aa: CASSLLGLYQETQYF
CDR3nt: TGTGCCAGCAGCTTACTGGGACTCTACCAAGAGACCCAGTACTTC

j_gene: TRBJ2-7
abundance: few
v_gene: TRBV7-2
d_gene: TRBD1
CDR3aa: CASSQSGQGLAYEQYF
CDR3nt: TGTGCCAGCAGCCAGTCGGGACAGGGTCTGGCCTACGAGCAGTACTTC

j_gene: TRBJ2-3
abundance: NA
v_gene: TRBV7-9
d_gene: TRBD2
CDR3aa: CASSQSASGRPHGTDTQYF
CDR3nt: TGTGCCAGCAGCCAAAGTGCTAGCGGGAGGCCCCATGGGACAGATACGCAGTATTTT

j_gene: TRBJ2-5
abundance: few
v_gene: TRBV6-5
d_gene: TRBD2
CDR3aa: CASSTSGETQYF
CDR3nt: TGTGCCAGCAGCACTAGCGGAGAGACCCAGTACTTC

j_gene: TRBJ2-2
abundance: NA
v_gene: TRBV2
d_gene: NA
CDR3aa: CASAGQPNTGELFF
CDR3nt: TGTGCCAGCGCAGGTCAGCCTAACACCGGGGAGCTGTTTTTT

j_gene: TRBJ1-3
abundance: NA
v_gene: TRBV28
d_gene: TRBD1
CDR3aa: CASSPPGQDSGNTIYF
CDR3nt: TGTGCCAGCAGTCCCCCAGGACAGGACTCTGGAAACACCATATATTTT

j_gene: TRBJ1-1
abundance: NA
v_gene: TRBV29-1
d_gene: TRBD1
CDR3aa: CSVGQARTEAFF
CDR3nt: TGCAGCGTCGGACAGGCGAGAACTGAAGCTTTCTTT

j_gene: TRBJ1-2
abundance: NA
v_gene: TRBV5-6
d_gene: TRBD1
CDR3aa: CASTQGANIYGYTF
CDR3nt: TGTGCCAGCACTCAGGGGGCCAATATCTATGGCTACACCTTC

j_gene: TRBJ1-2
abundance: once
v_gene: TRBV2
d_gene: TRBD1
CDR3aa: CASVPGTVFNYGYTF
CDR3nt: TGTGCCAGCGTTCCCGGGACAGTCTTTAACTATGGCTACACCTTC

j_gene: TRBJ2-7
abundance: once
v_gene: TRBV18
d_gene: TRBD1
CDR3aa: CASSPWTGGSYEQYF
CDR3nt: TGTGCCAGCTCACCGTGGACAGGGGGGTCCTACGAGCAGTACTTC

j_gene: TRBJ1-5
abundance: NA
v_gene: TRBV6-5
d_gene: NA
CDR3aa: CASRGTIGQPQHF
CDR3nt: TGTGCCAGCAGAGGGACAATCGGTCAGCCCCAGCATTTT

j_gene: TRBJ2-7
abundance: NA
v_gene: TRBV5-1
d_gene: TRBD2
CDR3aa: CASSVISGTSGDYEQYF
CDR3nt: TGCGCCAGCAGCGTTATTTCCGGGACTAGCGGGGACTACGAGCAGTACTTC

j_gene: TRBJ1-2
abundance: NA
v_gene: TRBV7-2
d_gene: TRBD1
CDR3aa: CASSPSQGTYYGYTF
CDR3nt: TGTGCCAGCAGCCCTTCACAGGGGACATACTATGGCTACACCTTC

j_gene: TRBJ2-7
abundance: NA
v_gene: TRBV27
d_gene: TRBD1
CDR3aa: CASSRSDRGEQYF
CDR3nt: TGTGCCAGCAGTCGATCGGACAGGGGCGAGCAGTACTTC

j_gene: TRBJ2-5
abundance: NA
v_gene: TRBV19
d_gene: TRBD2
CDR3aa: CASSILAGEGKETQYF
CDR3nt: TGTGCCAGTAGTATACTAGCGGGAGAGGGGAAAGAGACCCAGTACTTC

j_gene: TRBJ2-5
abundance: NA
v_gene: TRBV7-6
d_gene: TRBD2
CDR3aa: CASSLEGSSSGYQETQYF
CDR3nt: TGTGCCAGCAGCTTAGAAGGGTCGTCTAGCGGTTACCAAGAGACCCAGTACTTC

j_gene: TRBJ1-1
abundance: NA
v_gene: TRBV4-1
d_gene: NA
CDR3aa: CASSRSRNPSNTEAFF
CDR3nt: TGCGCCAGCAGCCGTTCCAGAAATCCTTCGAACACTGAAGCTTTCTTT

j_gene: TRBJ2-1
abundance: NA
v_gene: TRBV7-6
d_gene: TRBD2
CDR3aa: CASSLGGLAGANREYEQFF
CDR3nt: TGTGCCAGCAGCTTAGGTGGACTAGCGGGAGCGAATCGGGAGTATGAGCAGTTCTTC

j_gene: TRBJ2-1
abundance: NA
v_gene: TRBV4-2
d_gene: TRBD2
CDR3aa: CASSQVGGLAGIYNEQFF
CDR3nt: TGTGCCAGCAGCCAAGTAGGGGGACTAGCGGGGATCTACAATGAGCAGTTCTTC

j_gene: TRBJ1-5
abundance: NA
v_gene: TRBV2
d_gene: TRBD1
CDR3aa: CASSGTGGDQPQHF
CDR3nt: TGTGCCAGCAGTGGTACAGGGGGGGATCAGCCCCAGCATTTT

j_gene: TRBJ2-5
abundance: NA
v_gene: TRBV5-1
d_gene: NA
CDR3aa: CASSLAKLRGPWETQYF
CDR3nt: TGCGCCAGCAGCTTGGCCAAATTACGGGGTCCATGGGAGACCCAGTACTTC

j_gene: TRBJ2-5
abundance: NA
v_gene: TRBV9
d_gene: TRBD2
CDR3aa: CASSVGSGRGEVETQYF
CDR3nt: TGTGCCAGCAGCGTAGGTAGCGGGAGGGGTGAGGTAGAGACCCAGTACTTC

j_gene: TRBJ2-6
abundance: NA
v_gene: TRBV2
d_gene: NA
CDR3aa: CASSGLQGSLSGANVLTF
CDR3nt: TGTGCCAGCAGTGGATTGCAGGGAAGCTTGTCTGGGGCCAACGTCCTGACTTTC

j_gene: TRBJ2-7
abundance: NA
v_gene: TRBV13
d_gene: NA
CDR3aa: CASSLVTKDYEQYF
CDR3nt: TGTGCCAGCAGCTTAGTTACTAAAGACTACGAGCAGTACTTC

j_gene: TRBJ1-6
abundance: NA
v_gene: TRBV27
d_gene: NA
CDR3aa: CASSGQGGNSPLHF
CDR3nt: TGTGCCAGCAGCGGGCAGGGTGGTAATTCACCCCTCCACTTT

j_gene: TRBJ2-5
abundance: NA
v_gene: TRBV7-8
d_gene: TRBD2
CDR3aa: CASSLVGSGRSETQYF
CDR3nt: TGTGCCAGCAGCTTAGTTGGTAGCGGGAGGTCAGAGACCCAGTACTTC

j_gene: TRBJ1-1
abundance: NA
v_gene: TRBV7-9
d_gene: NA
CDR3aa: CASSFGLGNTEAFF
CDR3nt: TGTGCCAGCAGCTTCGGACTGGGGAACACTGAAGCTTTCTTT

j_gene: TRBJ2-7
abundance: NA
v_gene: TRBV4-2
d_gene: TRBD1
CDR3aa: CASSQELGDRGYEQYF
CDR3nt: TGTGCCAGCAGCCAAGAGCTAGGGGACAGGGGCTACGAGCAGTACTTC

j_gene: TRBJ2-1
abundance: NA
v_gene: TRBV7-3
d_gene: TRBD1
CDR3aa: CASSSGQGASNEQFF
CDR3nt: TGTGCCAGCAGCTCCGGACAGGGGGCATCCAATGAGCAGTTCTTC

j_gene: TRBJ2-3
abundance: NA
v_gene: TRBV19
d_gene: NA
CDR3aa: CASSMEGLAGTDTQYF
CDR3nt: TGTGCCAGTAGTATGGAAGGGTTAGCGGGCACAGATACGCAGTATTTT

j_gene: TRBJ2-1
abundance: NA
v_gene: TRBV20-1
d_gene: NA
CDR3aa: CSATRVNEQFF
CDR3nt: TGCAGTGCCACGAGGGTCAATGAGCAGTTCTTC

j_gene: TRBJ1-6
abundance: NA
v_gene: TRBV2
d_gene: TRBD1
CDR3aa: CASSEPFRDRYYNSPLHF
CDR3nt: TGTGCCAGCAGTGAACCCTTCCGGGACAGATACTATAATTCACCCCTCCACTTT

j_gene: TRBJ2-3
abundance: NA
v_gene: TRBV15
d_gene: NA
CDR3aa: CATAMETRTDTQYF
CDR3nt: TGTGCCACCGCCATGGAGACCCGCACAGATACGCAGTATTTT

j_gene: TRBJ2-7
abundance: NA
v_gene: TRBV19
d_gene: TRBD1
CDR3aa: CASSIDGEGTGYLEQYF
CDR3nt: TGTGCCAGTAGTATAGATGGAGAGGGGACAGGCTACCTCGAGCAGTACTTC

j_gene: TRBJ1-5
abundance: NA
v_gene: TRBV28
d_gene: TRBD1
CDR3aa: CASGLEGTGQLPQHF
CDR3nt: TGTGCCAGCGGATTGGAGGGGACAGGCCAATTGCCCCAGCATTTT

j_gene: TRBJ1-1
abundance: NA
v_gene: TRBV19
d_gene: NA
CDR3aa: CASSTGRGNTEAFF
CDR3nt: TGTGCCAGTAGTACCGGCAGGGGTAACACTGAAGCTTTCTTT

j_gene: TRBJ2-7
abundance: few
v_gene: TRBV25-1
d_gene: NA
CDR3aa: CASRGPYEQYF
CDR3nt: TGTGCCAGCAGGGGCCCCTACGAGCAGTACTTC

j_gene: TRBJ2-1
abundance: NA
v_gene: TRBV29-1
d_gene: NA
CDR3aa: CSVDSLGHEQFF
CDR3nt: TGCAGCGTTGATTCCCTTGGGCATGAGCAGTTCTTC

j_gene: TRBJ2-7
abundance: NA
v_gene: TRBV5-5
d_gene: TRBD1
CDR3aa: CASSLPGTGFPLLYEQYF
CDR3nt: TGTGCCAGCAGCTTACCCGGGACAGGGTTTCCCCTCCTATACGAGCAGTACTTC

j_gene: TRBJ2-5
abundance: few
v_gene: TRBV5-1
d_gene: TRBD1
CDR3aa: CASRGYPDRGQETQYF
CDR3nt: TGCGCCAGCAGGGGGTATCCGGACAGGGGCCAAGAGACCCAGTACTTC

j_gene: TRBJ2-3
abundance: NA
v_gene: TRBV9
d_gene: TRBD2
CDR3aa: CASSTWTSGGGTDTQYF
CDR3nt: TGTGCCAGCAGCACGTGGACTAGCGGGGGAGGCACAGATACGCAGTATTTT

j_gene: TRBJ2-1
abundance: once
v_gene: TRBV7-6
d_gene: NA
CDR3aa: CASSPTGNSYNEQFF
CDR3nt: TGTGCCAGCAGCCCTACAGGGAACTCCTACAATGAGCAGTTCTTC

j_gene: TRBJ2-7
abundance: NA
v_gene: TRBV5-5
d_gene: NA
CDR3aa: CASSVKRDSDSYEQYF
CDR3nt: TGTGCCAGCAGCGTAAAACGGGACTCAGACTCCTACGAGCAGTACTTC

j_gene: TRBJ2-2
abundance: few
v_gene: TRBV14
d_gene: NA
CDR3aa: CASSQRLGNTGELFF
CDR3nt: TGTGCCAGCAGCCAGAGACTAGGAAACACCGGGGAGCTGTTTTTT